These 16 T cell receptor beta chains share one sample of origin, sequenced in a study of beta chain features in type 1 diabetes. Expressed TCRB transcripts were sequenced because the entire RNA isolate underwent reverse transcription. Measured with immunoSEQ multiplex PCR; TCRdb has only the in-frame clones, and not every one. The sample records roughly 500,000 clones, 9.5% to 12% being singletons. The specimen sequenced was naive CD4+ T cells from blood. The receptors derive from a woman aged 18-29 years in good health.

The rearrangement joins TRBV5-4 to TRBJ2-6, with 7 bases fitting TRBD1. V gave up 4 bases and J gave up 3 bases; unmatched junction bases: 7. Germline lookup yields CDR1 SGHNT and CDR2 YYREEE (reference sequence). The CDR3 runs 16 residues. The CDR3 protein is CASSPQGVGGANVLTF. The CDR3, as DNA: TGTGCCAGCAGCCCCCAGGGGGTCGGTGGGGCCAACGTCCTGACTTTC. Full variable domain (remainder filled in from reference TRBV5-4 and TRBJ2-6): ETGVTQSPTHLIKTRGQQVTLRCSSQSGHNTVSWYQQALGQGPQFIFQYYREEENGRGNFPPRFSGLQFPNYSSELNVNALELDDSALYLCASSPQGVGGANVLTFGAGSRLTVL.

The gene calls are TRBV28 and TRBJ1-6, with 7 bases aligning to TRBD1. The J segment lost 3 bases and the V segment lost 7 bases, leaving 6 bases of the junction unmatched. The germline V gene has CDR1 MDHEN and CDR2 SYDVKM. There are 15 residues in the CDR3. CDR3 DNA sequence: TGTGCCAGCAATGATCGGACAGGCTATAATTCACCCCTCCACTTT. Its translation: CASNDRTGYNSPLHF. Filled out from reference TRBV28 and TRBJ1-6, the complete variable domain reads DVKVTQSSRYLVKRTGEKVFLECVQDMDHENMFWYRQDPGLGLRLIYFSYDVKMKEKGDIPEGYSVSREKKERFSLILESASTNQTSMYLCASNDRTGYNSPLHFGNGTRLTVT.

This clone has just a few counts. A much larger clone lies one base from this, so it may be a read error. V gene TRBV6-1 combines with J gene TRBJ2-3; 7 positions match TRBD1. Germline CDR1 MNHNS, CDR2 SASEGT. CDR3 length equals 13 residues. V shed 6 bases and J 1 base; nucleotides not matched to a gene: 1. In nucleotides, the CDR3 is TGTGCCAGCAGAACAGGGGGCACAGATACGCAGTATTTT. Encoded protein: CASRTGGTDTQYF.

This clone was picked up many times. The CDR3: CASSLGTSGTQYF. For the CDR3, the DNA is TGTGCCAGCAGCCTCGGGACTAGCGGGACCCAGTACTTC. This chain uses TRBV7-9 with TRBJ2-5, with 11 bases that match TRBD2. V lost 5 bases to trimming and J lost 7 bases; unmatched junction nucleotides: 3. CDR3 length: 13 amino acids. The germline CDR1 and CDR2 sequences are SEHNR and FQNEAQ (reference sequence).

The chain employs TRBV29-1 and TRBJ2-3, with 8 bases matching TRBD2. The CDR3 is 14 amino acids. V shed 3 bases and J 0 bases; nucleotides not matched to a gene: 2. CDR1 and CDR2 from the germline V gene are SQVTM and ANQGSEA. CDR3 coding DNA: TGCAGCGTTGAGGCGGGGGGAAGCACAGATACGCAGTATTTT. It encodes CSVEAGGSTDTQYF.

There are a few counts of this clone. The V and J genes are TRBV2 and TRBJ2-7, with a tentative D call TRBD1 (6 bases). The CDR3 runs 15 residues. The germline V gene has CDR1 SNHLY and CDR2 FYNNEI. Trimming stripped 6 bases from V and 0 bases from J, with 15 bases between. The CDR3 DNA sequence: TGTGCCAGCAGGGTTGAGACAGGAGCCTCCTACGAGCAGTACTTC. Translated, it gives CASRVETGASYEQYF.

J is TRBJ2-1 and V is TRBV6-6; no clear D. CDR1 is MNHNY and CDR2 is SVGAGI in the germline V gene (reference sequence). CDR3 length: 14 residues. V was cut by 3 bases and J by 8 bases, with 14 bases left in between. The CDR3 bases are TGTGCCAGCAGTTATACTGCCAGACGGGATGAGCAGTTCTTC. Translated: CASSYTARRDEQFF.

This clone was seen a few times. The chain couples TRBV10-3 to TRBJ2-5, with D perhaps matching TRBD2 (6 bases). V gave up 0 bases and J gave up 5 bases, with 13 bases separating them. CDR3 length: 15 amino acids. Looked up from germline, CDR1 is ENHRY and CDR2 is SYGVKD. The CDR3 nucleotides read TGTGCCATCAGTGAGTCCCCGGGGGTATACGAGACCCAGTACTTC. This translates into CAISESPGVYETQYF.

This clone has just a few counts. The rearrangement links TRBV7-2 to TRBJ2-7; D unclear. Trimming removed 2 bases from V and 6 bases from J, with 11 bases in between. CDR1 SGHTA and CDR2 FQGNSA come from the germline V gene. The CDR3 runs 13 residues. CDR3 amino acids: CASSLRLRSEQYF. For the CDR3, the DNA is TGTGCCAGCAGCTTAAGACTCCGGAGCGAGCAGTACTTC.

This chain connects TRBV10-3 to TRBJ2-1; 10 nucleotides align to TRBD2. The length of the CDR3 is 15 residues. The junction had 4 bases not matched to a gene; V was cut back by 4 bases and J by 4 bases. Germline V gene data show CDR1 as ENHRY and CDR2 as SYGVKD. The CDR3 region is CAISGGTSDYNEQFF. The CDR3 coding sequence is TGTGCCATCAGTGGGGGGACTAGCGATTACAATGAGCAGTTCTTC.

The chain links TRBV18 to TRBJ2-1; D is ambiguous. V was trimmed by 4 bases and J by 6 bases, leaving 7 bases between them. The germline gives CDR1 KGHSH, CDR2 LQKENI. The CDR3 is 12 amino acids. The CDR3 region is CASSRPTNEQFF. The CDR3 region has the DNA TGTGCCAGCTCACGACCTACCAATGAGCAGTTCTTC.

The V and J genes are TRBV7-9 and TRBJ2-5; D gene unclear. Deletions cut 5 bases from V and 1 base from J, with 17 bases between. Germline values: CDR1 SEHNR, CDR2 FQNEAQ (reference sequence). The CDR3 contains 16 residues. The CDR3 sequence is CASSHTKPKFQETQYF. CDR3 bases: TGTGCCAGCAGCCACACAAAACCTAAATTCCAAGAGACCCAGTACTTC.

J is TRBJ2-3 and V is TRBV29-1; the D is unclear. Trimming pared 1 base from V and 0 bases from J, leaving 8 bases between. Germline V gene sequence: CDR1 SQVTM, CDR2 ANQGSEA. The CDR3 length is 14 residues. In DNA, the CDR3 is TGCAGCGTTGAAGGTCGAATTAGCACAGATACGCAGTATTTT. It yields the protein CSVEGRISTDTQYF.

The chain is built from TRBV27 and TRBJ1-1, with TRBD1 matching over 9 bases. With 5 bases clipped from V and 0 bases from J, the junction kept 7 bases outside the gene matches. The CDR3 runs 16 residues. Germline CDR1 MNHEY, CDR2 SMNVEV (reference sequence). CDR3 in amino acids: CASSTRTGAMNTEAFF. The CDR3 DNA follows: TGTGCCAGCAGTACGAGGACAGGGGCCATGAACACTGAAGCTTTCTTT.

The V call is TRBV30, the J call TRBJ1-3, with D tentatively TRBD1 (5 bases). The CDR3 is 14 amino acids. Germline loops: CDR1 GTSNPN, CDR2 SVGIG (reference sequence). V gave up 2 bases and J gave up 2 bases, with 10 bases separating them. For the CDR3, the DNA is TGTGCCTGGAGTTCAGGGATAGCTGGAAACACCATATATTTT. It specifies CAWSSGIAGNTIYF.

The chain joins TRBV9 to TRBJ2-2; D remains ambiguous. The germline gives CDR1 SGDLS, CDR2 YYNGEE. CDR3 length: 15 residues. V gave up 0 bases and J gave up 4 bases, with 10 bases separating them. The CDR3 sequence: CASSVVVSSTGELFF. CDR3 in DNA: TGTGCCAGCAGCGTAGTTGTCTCTTCCACCGGGGAGCTGTTTTTT.